The sequence of this TCR beta chain was determined in a study of blood T cell repertoires in COVID-19 (TCRdb year 2020). The study in broad terms: Samples covering the acute and convalescent phases of COVID-19 were provided by collaborators in the United States, Italy and Spain. The prospective study material was composed of cDNA or gDNA derived from T cells, B-cell-depleted T cells, or PBMCs. The samples were drawn from the first 160 participants of the ongoing ImmuneRACE study and from about 1,200 subjects provided by 6 global collaborators. The sample metadata nearly always contained a de-identified subject ID, COVID-19 status, age in years and sex. Subjects who had been exposed to COVID-19, were actively infected with it, or had recovered from it provided the deeply sampled blood TCRbeta repertoires that made up the dataset. A freely available public database, intended as a resource for researchers studying the immune response to SARS-CoV-2, is where the repertoires were released. Where available, HLA class I and class II types were taken from metadata supplied by the sample provider and were not determined by assay-based typing. Summary of the overall study and its limitations: Clinical and demographic metadata were provided uncurated, with the amount varying by source and participant.

Spanning cysteine to phenylalanine, the CDR3 consists of 16 amino acids. Only the CDR3 region is kept as DNA, spanning 48 bases read in frame from base 1. CDR1 and CDR2 (SGHTS, YDEGEE) derive from the germline V gene. V gives up 4 bases and J gives up 2 bases, and the segment between their germline ends measures 18 bases. This clone was counted many times. This receptor's antigen is unknown. No qualities accompany the bases; no much larger clone lies one base away. Whole blood was collected in K2EDTA tubes by collaborating institutions according to the institutions' own protocols. Collaborator samples were shipped for TCRbeta analysis as frozen whole blood, isolated PBMCs, or DNA extracted from either sample type. TCRbeta CDR3 regions were amplified from genomic DNA using the immunoSEQ Assay, a bias-controlled multiplex PCR. The paper's processing steps were these. The number of nucleated cells in each sample was estimated by amplification of reference gene primers within the assay. To quantify the absolute abundance of each unique TCRbeta CDR3 rearrangement, sequence reads were collapsed and filtered. Productive Simpson clonality was computed per sample as the square root of Simpson's diversity index over productive rearrangements. TCRdb took this table from immuneACCESS and kept in-frame rearrangements with V and J called. Such tables lack part of the clones; where checked against another copy, unresolved V genes explain under half of the gap, and the rest is unexplained. The V and J calls and the clone size are those of that table, but D and trimming were determined from the DNA. Recorded for this sample are about 83,000 clones; about four fifths of them occurred a single time. Of the sample, roughly 20% falls within the top ten clones.

Sequenced material: peripheral blood. The receptor was isolated from a woman older than 75 with active or convalescent COVID-19. The rearranged segments are TRBV5-8 and TRBJ1-1; TRBD1 might be the D gene, on 5 matching bases. This receptor carries the CDR3 CASSQGARPINTEAFF. The DNA sequence reads TGTGCCAGCAGCCAAGGGGCCCGACCGATTAACACTGAAGCTTTCTTT. Joined to the reference TRBV5-8 and TRBJ1-1 proteins, this CDR3 gives the full variable domain: EAGVTQSPTHLIKTRGQQATLRCSPISGHTSVYWYQQALGLGLQFLLWYDEGEERNRGNFPPRFSGRQFPNYSSELNVNALELEDSALYLCASSQGARPINTEAFFGQGTRLTVV.